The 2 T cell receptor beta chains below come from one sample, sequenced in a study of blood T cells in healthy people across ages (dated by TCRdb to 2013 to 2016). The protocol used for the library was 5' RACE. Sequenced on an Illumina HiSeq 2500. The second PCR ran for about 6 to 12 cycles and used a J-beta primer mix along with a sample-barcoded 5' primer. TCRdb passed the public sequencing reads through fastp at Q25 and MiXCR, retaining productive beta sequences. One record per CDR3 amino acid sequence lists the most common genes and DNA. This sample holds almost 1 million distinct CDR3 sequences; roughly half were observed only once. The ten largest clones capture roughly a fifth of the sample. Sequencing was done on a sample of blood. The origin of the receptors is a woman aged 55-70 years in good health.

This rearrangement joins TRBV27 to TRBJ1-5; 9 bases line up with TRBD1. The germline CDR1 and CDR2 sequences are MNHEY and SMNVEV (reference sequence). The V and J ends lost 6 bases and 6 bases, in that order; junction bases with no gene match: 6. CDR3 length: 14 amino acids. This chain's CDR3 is CASRTGGMGQPQHF. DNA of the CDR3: TGTGCCAGCAGAACAGGGGGCATGGGTCAGCCCCAGCATTTT.

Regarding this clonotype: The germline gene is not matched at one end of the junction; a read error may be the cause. CDR3 amino acids: CASSLQGKPYNEQYF. The DNA for the CDR3 is TGTGCCAGTAGTTTACAGGGTAAACCCTACAATGAGCAGTACTTC. The rearrangement joins TRBV27 to TRBJ2-7; possibly TRBD1 for D (6 bases). The germline V gene has CDR1 MNHEY and CDR2 SMNVEV (reference sequence). The CDR3 is 15 amino acids.